The sequence of this T cell receptor beta chain was determined in a study of technical replicates of blood from a handful of donors. Germline CDR1 SGDLS, CDR2 YYNGEE. Trimming at V came to 4 bases and at J to 0 bases, leaving 4 bases not matched to a gene. The CDR3 length is 15 residues. The table came from immunoSEQ multiplex PCR; TCRdb's copy has only in-frame clones and leaves some out. The top ten clones hold about 0.19% of a sample with 98,000 or so clones, roughly 96% of them seen once. This receptor was taken from a human donor in good health. Source material: T cells isolated from PBMCs. This sequence joins TRBV9 and TRBJ1-3; 7 bases are a match to TRBD1. The CDR3 sequence: CASSPGQSSGNTIYF. The CDR3 DNA reads TGTGCCAGCAGCCCGGGACAGTCCTCTGGAAACACCATATATTTT.